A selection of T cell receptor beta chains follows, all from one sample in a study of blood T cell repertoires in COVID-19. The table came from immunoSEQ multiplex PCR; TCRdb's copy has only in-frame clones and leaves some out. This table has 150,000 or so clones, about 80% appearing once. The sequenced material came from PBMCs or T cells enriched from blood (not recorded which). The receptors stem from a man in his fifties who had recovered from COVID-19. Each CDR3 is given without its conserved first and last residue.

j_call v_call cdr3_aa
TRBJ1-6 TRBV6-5 ASRGDGSPLH
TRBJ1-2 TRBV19 ASMGTQGFGYT
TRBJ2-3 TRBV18 ASSPAKGGGDYTQY
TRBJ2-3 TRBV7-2 ASSLGGNTVDTQY
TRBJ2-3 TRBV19 ASSLRPTGVRTDTQY
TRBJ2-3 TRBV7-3 ASSLDRTSATQY
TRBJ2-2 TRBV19 ASSPVGYTGELF
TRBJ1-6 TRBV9 ASSVPSGHGSGALH
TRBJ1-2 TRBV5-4 ASSSDRGRYYGYT
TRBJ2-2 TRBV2 ASSLGTGGTGELF
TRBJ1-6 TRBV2 ASSTGTGGLNSPLH
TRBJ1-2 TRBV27 ASRPGQGGGYT
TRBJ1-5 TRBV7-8 ASRTDSWQPQH
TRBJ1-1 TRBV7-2 ASSLLVGGGQAAF
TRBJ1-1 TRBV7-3 ASSSSPGQGTEAF
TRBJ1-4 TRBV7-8 ASSLIEGNEKLF
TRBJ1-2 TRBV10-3 AISEEVGSSYT
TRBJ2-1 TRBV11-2 ASSSPRGRGNEQF
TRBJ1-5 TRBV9 ASSSGQGNNQPQH
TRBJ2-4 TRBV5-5 ASSLAHGGAQNIQY
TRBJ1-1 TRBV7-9 ASSLTGGGGNTEAF
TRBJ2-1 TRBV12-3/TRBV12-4 ASSTGHPYEQF
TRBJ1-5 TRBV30 AWSVQGTGYQPQH
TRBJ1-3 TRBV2 ASSERTVGNTIY
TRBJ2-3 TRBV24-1 ATSDTGTSGGATDTQY
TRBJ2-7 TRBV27 ASSLGGYIPYEQY
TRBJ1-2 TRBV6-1 ASSEGRTSDGYT
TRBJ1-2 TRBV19 ASSITGTDGYT
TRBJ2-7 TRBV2 ASSAASGTGGPYEQY
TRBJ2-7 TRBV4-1 ASSQVAFGVYEQY
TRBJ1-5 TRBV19 ASSSGNQPQH
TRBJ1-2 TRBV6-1 ASSEVRYFGYT
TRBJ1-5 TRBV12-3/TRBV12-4 ASSLGGFGPQH
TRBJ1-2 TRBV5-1 ASSLEGRDGYT
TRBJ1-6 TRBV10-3 AIRDSGLNNSPLH
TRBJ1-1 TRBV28 ASSPLRDSILNTEAF
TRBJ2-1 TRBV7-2 ASRLDTSYNEQF
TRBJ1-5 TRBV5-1 ASSLNSNQPQH
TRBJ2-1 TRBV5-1 ASSWGGPNNEQF
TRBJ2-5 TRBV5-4 ASSDKSSGSAQETQY
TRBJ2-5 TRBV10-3 AISGRTGRTETQY
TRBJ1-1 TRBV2 ASSGTGGLNTEAF
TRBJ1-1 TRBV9 ASSVVQANTEAF
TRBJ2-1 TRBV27 ASSSFLGDEQF
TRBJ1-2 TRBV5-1 ASSGTGSTMHGYT
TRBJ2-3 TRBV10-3 AISEQPSGGPDTDTQY
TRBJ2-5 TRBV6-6 ASRLPSEETQY
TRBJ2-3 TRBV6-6 ASRPQGKADTQY
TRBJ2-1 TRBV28 ASSLTSGEQF
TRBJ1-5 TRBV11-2 ASSLDLGGNQPQH